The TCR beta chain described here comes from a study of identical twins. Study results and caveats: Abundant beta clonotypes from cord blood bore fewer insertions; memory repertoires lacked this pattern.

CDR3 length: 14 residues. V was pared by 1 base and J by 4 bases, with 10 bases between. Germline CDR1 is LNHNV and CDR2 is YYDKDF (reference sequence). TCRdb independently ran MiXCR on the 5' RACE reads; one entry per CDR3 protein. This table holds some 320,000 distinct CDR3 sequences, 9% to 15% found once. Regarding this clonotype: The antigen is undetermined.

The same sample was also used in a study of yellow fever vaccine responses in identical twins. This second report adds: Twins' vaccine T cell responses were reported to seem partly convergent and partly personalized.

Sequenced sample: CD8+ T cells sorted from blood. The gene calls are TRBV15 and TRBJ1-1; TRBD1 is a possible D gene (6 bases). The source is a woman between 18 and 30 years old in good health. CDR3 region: CATSRVQGSTEAFF. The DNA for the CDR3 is TGTGCCACCAGCAGAGTGCAGGGGTCCACTGAAGCTTTCTTT.